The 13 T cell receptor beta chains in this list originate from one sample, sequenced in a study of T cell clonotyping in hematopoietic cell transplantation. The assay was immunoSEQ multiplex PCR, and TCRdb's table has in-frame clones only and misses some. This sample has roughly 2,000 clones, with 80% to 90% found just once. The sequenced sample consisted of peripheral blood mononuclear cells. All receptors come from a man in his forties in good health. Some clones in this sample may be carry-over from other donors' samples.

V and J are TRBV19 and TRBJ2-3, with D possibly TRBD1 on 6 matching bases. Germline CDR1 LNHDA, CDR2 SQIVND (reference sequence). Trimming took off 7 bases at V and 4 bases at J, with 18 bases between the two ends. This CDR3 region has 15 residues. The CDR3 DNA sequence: TGTGCCAGTACTACAGGGATGGAACTTGCAGATACGCAGTATTTT. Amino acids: CASTTGMELADTQYF.

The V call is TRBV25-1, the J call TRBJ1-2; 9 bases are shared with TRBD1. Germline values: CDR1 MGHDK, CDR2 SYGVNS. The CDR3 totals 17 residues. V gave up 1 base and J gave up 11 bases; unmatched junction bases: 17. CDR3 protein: CASSESRTLGQGVRYTF. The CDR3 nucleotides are TGTGCCAGCAGTGAATCTCGGACTCTGGGACAGGGAGTGCGGTACACCTTC.

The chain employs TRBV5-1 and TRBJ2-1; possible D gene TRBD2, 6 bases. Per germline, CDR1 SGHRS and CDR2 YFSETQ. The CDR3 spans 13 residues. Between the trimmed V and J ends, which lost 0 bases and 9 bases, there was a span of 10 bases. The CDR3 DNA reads TGCGCCAGCAGCTTGGCGGGGGTTCGTGAGCAGTTCTTC. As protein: CASSLAGVREQFF.

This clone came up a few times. In DNA form, the CDR3 reads TGTGCCTGGACAAGCGGGGGGGCTCGCGAGCAGTACTTC. It is translated as CAWTSGGAREQYF. The chain combines TRBV30 with TRBJ2-7; TRBD2 aligns across 10 bases. With 4 bases clipped from V and 6 bases from J, the junction kept 6 bases outside the gene matches. The CDR3 is 13 amino acids. CDR1 is GTSNPN and CDR2 is SVGIG in the germline V gene (reference sequence). Based on the CDR3 plus reference TRBV30 and TRBJ2-7, the full variable domain is SQTIHQWPATLVQPVGSPLSLECTVEGTSNPNLYWYRQAAGRGLQLLFYSVGIGQISSEVPQNLSASRPQDRQFILSSKKLLLSDSGFYLCAWTSGGAREQYFGPGTRLTVT.

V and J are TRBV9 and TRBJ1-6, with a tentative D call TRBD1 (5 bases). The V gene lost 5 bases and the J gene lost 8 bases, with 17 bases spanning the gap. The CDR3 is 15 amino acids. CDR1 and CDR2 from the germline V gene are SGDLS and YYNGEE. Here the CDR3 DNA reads TGTGCCAGCAGTTTCTCAGGGCATTATGATTCACCCCTCCACTTT. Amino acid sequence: CASSFSGHYDSPLHF.

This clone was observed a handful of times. The CDR3 DNA is TGTGCCAGCAGCTTTGAGGGTGGCAATCAGCCCCAGCATTTT. Its translation: CASSFEGGNQPQHF. The chain uses TRBV5-4 and TRBJ1-5; D gene unclear. Germline loops: CDR1 SGHNT, CDR2 YYREEE (reference sequence). V gave up 2 bases and J gave up 2 bases, with 8 bases separating them. This CDR3 has 14 amino acids.

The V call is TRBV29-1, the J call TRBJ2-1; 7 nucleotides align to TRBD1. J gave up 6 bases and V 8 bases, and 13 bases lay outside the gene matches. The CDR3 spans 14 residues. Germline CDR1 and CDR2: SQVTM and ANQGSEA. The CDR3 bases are TGCAGCACCAACTCGCAGGGGGAGTCCAATGAGCAGTTCTTC. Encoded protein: CSTNSQGESNEQFF.

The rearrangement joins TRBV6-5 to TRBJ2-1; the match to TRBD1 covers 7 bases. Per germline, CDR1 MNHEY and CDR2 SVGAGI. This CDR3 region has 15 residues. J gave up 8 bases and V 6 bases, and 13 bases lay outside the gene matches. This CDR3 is CASRQSGQVNDEQFF. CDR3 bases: TGTGCCAGCAGGCAATCCGGACAGGTCAACGATGAGCAGTTCTTC.

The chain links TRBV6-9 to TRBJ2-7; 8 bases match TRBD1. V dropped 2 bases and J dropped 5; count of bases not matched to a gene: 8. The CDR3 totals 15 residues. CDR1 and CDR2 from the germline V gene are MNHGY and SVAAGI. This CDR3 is CASSYRGQGAHEQYF. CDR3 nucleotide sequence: TGTGCCAGCAGTTATAGGGGCCAGGGGGCCCACGAGCAGTACTTC.

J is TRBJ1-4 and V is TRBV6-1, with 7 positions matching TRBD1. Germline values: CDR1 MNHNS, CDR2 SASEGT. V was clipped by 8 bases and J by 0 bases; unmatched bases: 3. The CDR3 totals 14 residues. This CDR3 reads CASEGQTTNEKLFF. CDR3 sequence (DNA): TGTGCCAGCGAGGGACAGACAACTAATGAAAAACTGTTTTTT.

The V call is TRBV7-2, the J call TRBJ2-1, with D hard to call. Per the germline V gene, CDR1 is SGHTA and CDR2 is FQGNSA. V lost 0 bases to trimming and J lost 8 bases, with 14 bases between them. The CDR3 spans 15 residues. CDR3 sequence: CASSLAPPGKDEQFF. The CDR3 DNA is TGTGCCAGCAGCTTAGCCCCGCCGGGTAAGGATGAGCAGTTCTTC. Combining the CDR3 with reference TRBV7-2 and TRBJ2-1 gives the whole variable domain GAGVSQSPSNKVTEKGKDVELRCDPISGHTALYWYRQSLGQGLEFLIYFQGNSAPDKSGLPSDRFSAERTGGSVSTLTIQRTQQEDSAVYLCASSLAPPGKDEQFFGPGTRLTVL.

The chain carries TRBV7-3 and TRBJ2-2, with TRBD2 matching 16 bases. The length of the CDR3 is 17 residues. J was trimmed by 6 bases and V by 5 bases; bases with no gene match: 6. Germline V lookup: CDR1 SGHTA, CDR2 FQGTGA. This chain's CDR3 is CASSPPGLAGGAGELFF. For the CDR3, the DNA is TGTGCCAGCAGCCCCCCGGGACTAGCGGGGGGGGCCGGGGAGCTGTTTTTT.

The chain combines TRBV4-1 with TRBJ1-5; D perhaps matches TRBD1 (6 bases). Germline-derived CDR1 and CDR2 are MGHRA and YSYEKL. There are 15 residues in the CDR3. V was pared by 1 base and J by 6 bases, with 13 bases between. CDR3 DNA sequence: TGCGCCAGCAGCCAAGGGGGGGGGCCTGGTCAGCCCCAGCATTTT. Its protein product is CASSQGGGPGQPQHF.